Listed here are 14 T cell receptor beta chains from one sample, sequenced in a study of T-cell reconstitution after alpha-beta-depleted transplantation in children. The TCRbeta library was prepared with unique molecular identifiers. TCRdb processed the PCR reads anew with MiXCR; each CDR3 protein has one entry. The data contain some 500,000 distinct CDR3 sequences, approximately 16% of them singletons. The sample here was PBMCs from the stem cell graft donor, taken from the stem cell graft. These receptors all come from a human donor who donated a stem cell graft to a child with acute lymphoblastic leukemia.

This clonotype was counted only a few times. V is TRBV5-1 and J is TRBJ2-3, with 8 bases fitting TRBD1. The CDR3 runs 17 residues. V shed 2 bases and J 4 bases; nucleotides not matched to a gene: 12. Looked up from germline, CDR1 is SGHRS and CDR2 is YFSETQ. The CDR3 DNA follows: TGCGCCAGCAGCTTCGGGACAGGCCGAAATCGGGCAGATACGCAGTATTTT. This encodes CASSFGTGRNRADTQYF.

The sample holds a few counts of this clonotype. The rearrangement uses TRBV7-2 and TRBJ2-5; TRBD2 might be the D (6 bases). The CDR3 is 14 amino acids. The V end lost 5 bases, the J end lost 2 bases, and 12 bases lay between the germline ends. CDR1 and CDR2 (germline): SGHTA, FQGNSA. The CDR3 DNA reads as TGTGCCAGCAGCCCAGGAGGGAAGCAAGAGACCCAGTACTTC. Translated: CASSPGGKQETQYF.

This clonotype was detected only a few times. The J gene is TRBJ1-6, the V gene TRBV5-1; D gene uncertain. The CDR3 contains 15 residues. The germline V gene encodes CDR1 SGHRS and CDR2 YFSETQ. Deletions cut 0 bases from V and 10 bases from J, with 14 bases between. The CDR3 region has the DNA TGCGCCAGCAGCTTGGGCAACGCGGCGGGGTCACCCCTCCACTTT. Translated, it gives CASSLGNAAGSPLHF.

The rearrangement uses TRBV20-1 and TRBJ2-1; D is undetermined. The CDR3 loop spans 10 amino acids. Germline CDR1 DFQATT, CDR2 SNEGSKA (reference sequence). Trimming took 5 bases from V and 2 from J, leaving 1 base between them. The CDR3 here is CSAAYNEQFF. Here the CDR3 DNA reads TGCAGTGCTGCCTACAATGAGCAGTTCTTC.

The chain uses TRBV12-3 or TRBV12-4 and TRBJ2-1; 11 bases are a match to TRBD2. Unmatched junction bases numbered 17, after V lost 3 bases and J lost 7 bases. This CDR3 contains 19 residues. CDR3 amino acids: CASSLLGGRGIAGGNEQFF. The CDR3, as DNA: TGTGCCAGCAGTTTGCTCGGCGGCCGGGGAATAGCGGGAGGGAATGAGCAGTTCTTC.

Comments on this clonotype: A much larger clone sits a single nucleotide away, making a read error possible. The genes are TRBV10-2 and TRBJ2-7, with TRBD2 matching 14 bases. Germline CDR1 and CDR2: WSHSY and SAAADI. The CDR3 runs 15 residues. V gave up 7 bases and J gave up 3 bases; unmatched junction bases: 5. CDR3 nucleotide sequence: TGCGCCAGCACCTTAGGGACTAGCGGGAGCTACGAGCAGTACTTC. Translating gives CASTLGTSGSYEQYF.

A word on this clonotype: Being one base from a much bigger clone, this may be a read error. The chain combines TRBV5-1 with TRBJ2-7, with D possibly being TRBD2 (5 bases). Germline CDR1 SGHRS, CDR2 YFSETQ. The CDR3 is 14 amino acids. The CDR3 DNA is TGCGCCAGCACGAAAGACACTAGTTCCTACGACCAGTACTTC. Translating gives CASTKDTSSYDQYF.

This clonotype occurred many times. The V and J genes are TRBV5-6 and TRBJ2-1, with 8 bases that match TRBD2. V lost 4 bases to trimming and J lost 4 bases; unmatched junction nucleotides: 7. The CDR3 runs 15 residues. The germline V gene has CDR1 SGHDT and CDR2 YYEEEE. In nucleotides, the CDR3 is TGTGCCAGCAGCCTGTCCTCGGGGGGGTACAATGAGCAGTTCTTC. Its protein is CASSLSSGGYNEQFF.

This chain links TRBV5-1 with TRBJ2-1; 8 positions agree with TRBD1. From germline, CDR1 is SGHRS and CDR2 YFSETQ. The CDR3 length is 17 residues. The trim removed 3 bases at V and 3 bases at J, leaving 11 bases unmatched. CDR3 region: CASSYDPQGEVYNEQFF. CDR3 bases: TGCGCCAGCAGCTACGACCCACAGGGGGAGGTCTACAATGAGCAGTTCTTC.

The chain has TRBV29-1 and TRBJ2-7, with D uncertain. Germline V lookup: CDR1 SQVTM, CDR2 ANQGSEA. V shed 1 base and J shed 4 bases, with 8 bases lying between them. The CDR3 spans 12 residues. CDR3 loop: CSVEGGEYEQYF. The CDR3 nucleotides are TGCAGCGTTGAAGGTGGAGAGTACGAGCAGTACTTC.

This clonotype was seen more than once but under ten times. The chain recombines TRBV29-1 with TRBJ2-3; 7 bases map to TRBD2. The CDR3 length is 13 residues. Germline V gives CDR1 SQVTM, CDR2 ANQGSEA. J lost 1 base, V lost 7 bases, and 5 bases had no gene match. The CDR3 sequence: CSGWAGGTDTQYF. The CDR3 nucleotides read TGCAGCGGATGGGCGGGAGGCACAGATACGCAGTATTTT.

Notes on this clonotype: Likely a read error: the CDR3 ends without its conserved phenylalanine or tryptophan. The rearrangement links TRBV5-1 to TRBJ2-2; possible D gene TRBD2, 6 bases. Per germline, CDR1 SGHRS and CDR2 YFSETQ. The CDR3 runs 14 residues. Trimming took 0 bases from V and 5 from J, leaving 8 bases between them. CDR3 in amino acids: CASSLAEGTGELFL. CDR3 DNA: TGCGCCAGCAGCTTGGCGGAGGGGACCGGGGAGCTGTTTTTG.

The sample holds a few counts of this clonotype. The chain carries TRBV12-3 or TRBV12-4 and TRBJ2-1; TRBD2 aligns across 7 bases. V shed 2 bases and J 5 bases; nucleotides not matched to a gene: 9. The CDR3 extends over 16 amino acids. The CDR3 is CASSLYGRAPHNEQFF. In DNA, the CDR3 is TGTGCCAGCAGTTTATATGGGAGGGCCCCCCACAATGAGCAGTTCTTC.

The rearrangement joins TRBV18 to TRBJ2-7; D uncertain. This CDR3 contains 12 residues. Trimming left V 2 bases short and J 7 bases short, with 9 bases between. Germline V CDR1 and CDR2: KGHSH, LQKENI. The chain's CDR3 is CASSPNAEEQYF. The CDR3 coding sequence is TGTGCCAGCTCACCAAACGCGGAGGAGCAGTACTTC. Using reference TRBV18 and TRBJ2-7 for the parts outside the CDR3, the full variable domain is NAGVMQNPRHLVRRRGQEARLRCSPMKGHSHVYWYRQLPEEGLKFMVYLQKENIIDESGMPKERFSAEFPKEGPSILRIQQVVRGDSAAYFCASSPNAEEQYFGPGTRLTVT.